A single sample gave rise to the 9 T cell receptor beta chains below, sequenced in a study of T cell responses to AZD1222 COVID-19 vaccine. The repertoire was sequenced with immunoSEQ multiplex PCR; TCRdb's copy has only in-frame clones and lacks some. The data hold over 85,000 clones, with roughly 84% observed a single time. The input for sequencing was peripheral blood, taken on day 0 of AZD1222 vaccination. The receptors derive from an adult in good health.

A few counts support this clone. The V gene is TRBV4-1, the J gene TRBJ1-2, with 7 bases identical to TRBD1. This CDR3 has 15 residues. CDR1 and CDR2 (germline): MGHRA, YSYEKL. With 0 bases clipped from V and 8 bases from J, the junction kept 9 bases outside the gene matches. CDR3 protein: CASSQDTDRTAGYTF. CDR3 sequence (DNA): TGCGCCAGCAGCCAAGATACGGACAGGACCGCCGGCTACACCTTC.

In DNA form, the CDR3 reads TGTGCCAGCAGCTTTCCGACAGGGAACACTGAAGCTTTCTTT. It translates to CASSFPTGNTEAFF. The chain joins TRBV5-4 to TRBJ1-1; D may be TRBD1 (6 bases). This CDR3 spans 14 amino acids. Germline-derived CDR1 and CDR2 are SGHNT and YYREEE (reference sequence). V was shortened by 2 bases and J by 1 base, with 9 bases between the two germline ends.

The chain links TRBV12-5 to TRBJ1-1; TRBD1 matches 9 bases. CDR3 length: 17 residues. CDR1 is LGHNT and CDR2 is FRNRAP in the germline V gene. V dropped 2 bases and J dropped 0; count of bases not matched to a gene: 7. This chain's CDR3 is CASGLPGTGILNTEAFF. The CDR3 nucleotides are TGTGCTAGTGGTTTGCCTGGGACAGGGATTTTGAACACTGAAGCTTTCTTT.

The chain uses TRBV19 and TRBJ1-5, with 10 nucleotides matching TRBD1. Per the germline V gene, CDR1 is LNHDA and CDR2 is SQIVND (reference sequence). The CDR3 runs to 17 residues. J was trimmed by 1 base and V by 4 bases; bases with no gene match: 7. The CDR3 loop is CASSTRTGGLSNQPQHF. CDR3 bases: TGTGCCAGTAGTACCCGGACAGGGGGGCTAAGCAATCAGCCCCAGCATTTT. Supplemented by reference TRBV19 and TRBJ1-5, the full variable domain reads DGGITQSPKYLFRKEGQNVTLSCEQNLNHDAMYWYRQDPGQGLRLIYYSQIVNDFQKGDIAEGYSVSREKKESFPLTVTSAQKNPTAFYLCASSTRTGGLSNQPQHFGDGTRLSIL.

The chain recombines TRBV6-5 with TRBJ1-1, with TRBD1 as a possible D gene (5 bases). This CDR3 spans 14 amino acids. The ends were cut back, 5 bases at V and 1 base at J, with 11 bases in the middle. Germline assignment: CDR1 MNHEY and CDR2 SVGAGI. The CDR3 DNA sequence: TGTGCCAGCAGTCGCCCCGGGGGGAACACTGAAGCTTTCTTT. Protein sequence: CASSRPGGNTEAFF.

The V gene is TRBV6-2 or TRBV6-3, the J gene TRBJ2-1; D unresolved. The ends were cut back, 0 bases at V and 8 bases at J, with 5 bases in the middle. The germline V gene has CDR1 MNHEY and CDR2 SVGEGT. The CDR3 totals 12 residues. The CDR3 loop reads CASSYSSDEQFF. The CDR3 region has the DNA TGTGCCAGCAGTTACTCTTCAGATGAGCAGTTCTTC.

The V call is TRBV7-2, the J call TRBJ1-4; D unresolved. Germline loops: CDR1 SGHTA, CDR2 FQGNSA. This CDR3 region has 13 residues. V gave up 1 base and J gave up 3 bases, with 3 bases separating them. Here the CDR3 reads CASSLEANEKLFF. CDR3 in DNA: TGTGCCAGCAGCTTAGAAGCTAATGAAAAACTGTTTTTT.

This clone was counted a few times. The chain has TRBV19 and TRBJ2-1, with 10 bases lining up with TRBD1. CDR3 length: 15 amino acids. The ends lost 5 bases at V and 7 bases at J; junction bases unmatched: 8. Looked up from germline, CDR1 is LNHDA and CDR2 is SQIVND (reference sequence). The DNA of the CDR3 is TGTGCCAGTAGTGGACCGGGACAGGGGACGAATGAGCAGTTCTTC. Its protein product is CASSGPGQGTNEQFF.

The gene calls are TRBV20-1 and TRBJ2-1; TRBD2 matches at 8 bases. The CDR3 is 20 amino acids. V trimming: 3 bases; J trimming: 0 bases; junction bases outside the gene matches: 19. Looked up from germline, CDR1 is DFQATT and CDR2 is SNEGSKA (reference sequence). The CDR3 reads CSASSAGGTRFPRSYNEQFF. CDR3 bases: TGCAGTGCTAGTTCGGCCGGGGGGACTAGATTCCCCCGCTCCTACAATGAGCAGTTCTTC.